The 2 T cell receptor beta chains below were found in one sample sequenced in a study of T cell repertoires in cytomegalovirus infection. TCRdb reprocessed the reads with MiXCR, giving one entry per CDR3 protein. The table shows approximately 910,000 distinct CDR3 sequences, with about a third occurring only once. No antigen has been identified for these receptors. Sequenced here: cultured CD8+ T cells from PBMCs, sampled from culture after CMV antigen stimulation. These receptors all stem from a human donor in good health (CMV status not recorded). Some clones in this sample may be carry-over from other donors' samples.

The gene calls are TRBV10-3 and TRBJ1-3; D uncertain. The CDR3 is 14 amino acids. Germline lookup yields CDR1 ENHRY and CDR2 SYGVKD. Trimming stripped 2 bases from V and 5 bases from J, with 10 bases between. The CDR3 is CAISEMGSRNTIYF. In nucleotides, the CDR3 is TGTGCCATCAGTGAGATGGGGTCCAGAAACACCATATATTTT.

This clonotype occurred a few times. CDR3 region: CASSLGLISRDRMNTEAFF. The CDR3 DNA sequence: TGTGCCAGCAGCTTAGGCCTAATTTCAAGGGACAGGATGAACACTGAAGCTTTCTTT. The chain recombines TRBV13 with TRBJ1-1; 8 nucleotides match TRBD1. The CDR3 totals 19 residues. Germline V gives CDR1 PRHDT, CDR2 FYEKMQ (reference sequence). V trimming: 0 bases; J trimming: 0 bases; junction bases outside the gene matches: 12.